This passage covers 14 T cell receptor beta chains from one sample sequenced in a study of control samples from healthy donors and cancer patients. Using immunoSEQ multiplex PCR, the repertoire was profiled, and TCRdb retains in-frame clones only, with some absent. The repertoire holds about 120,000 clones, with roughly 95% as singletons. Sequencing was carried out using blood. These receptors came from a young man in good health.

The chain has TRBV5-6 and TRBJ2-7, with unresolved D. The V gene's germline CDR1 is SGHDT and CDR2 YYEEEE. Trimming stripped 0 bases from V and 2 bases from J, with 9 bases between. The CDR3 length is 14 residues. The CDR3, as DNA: TGTGCCAGCAGCTTGGCCGGCCGAGCCTACGAGCAGTACTTC. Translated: CASSLAGRAYEQYF.

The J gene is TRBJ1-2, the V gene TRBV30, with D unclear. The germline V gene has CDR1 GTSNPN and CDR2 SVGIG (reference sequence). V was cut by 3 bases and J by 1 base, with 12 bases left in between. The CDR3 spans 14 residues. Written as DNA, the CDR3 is TGTGCCTGGAGCCCCATGGGTCTTAACTATGGCTACACCTTC. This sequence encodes CAWSPMGLNYGYTF.

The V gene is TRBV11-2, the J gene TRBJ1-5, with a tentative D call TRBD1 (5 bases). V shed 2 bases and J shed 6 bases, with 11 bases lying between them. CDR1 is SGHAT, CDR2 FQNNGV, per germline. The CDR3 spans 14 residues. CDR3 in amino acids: CASSLIPGSQPQHF. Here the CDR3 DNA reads TGTGCCAGCAGCTTAATCCCAGGGAGTCAGCCCCAGCATTTT.

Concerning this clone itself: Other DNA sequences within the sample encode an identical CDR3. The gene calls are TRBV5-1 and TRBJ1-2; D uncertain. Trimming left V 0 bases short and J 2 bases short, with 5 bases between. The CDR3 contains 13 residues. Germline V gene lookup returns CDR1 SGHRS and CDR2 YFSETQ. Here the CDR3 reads CASSLAGNYGYTF. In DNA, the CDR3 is TGCGCCAGCAGCTTGGCCGGGAACTATGGCTACACCTTC.

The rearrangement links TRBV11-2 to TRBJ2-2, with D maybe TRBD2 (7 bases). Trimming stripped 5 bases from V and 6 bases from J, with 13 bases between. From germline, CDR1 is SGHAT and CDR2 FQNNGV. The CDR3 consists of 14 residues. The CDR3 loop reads CASSLGGRAGELFF. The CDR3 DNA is TGTGCCAGCAGCCTGGGGGGGCGGGCCGGGGAGCTGTTTTTT.

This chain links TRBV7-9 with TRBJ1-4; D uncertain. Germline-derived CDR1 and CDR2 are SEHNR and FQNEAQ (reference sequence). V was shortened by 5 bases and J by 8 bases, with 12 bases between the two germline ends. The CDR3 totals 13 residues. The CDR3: CASSLNAEEKLFF. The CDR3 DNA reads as TGTGCCAGCAGCCTAAATGCCGAGGAAAAACTGTTTTTT.

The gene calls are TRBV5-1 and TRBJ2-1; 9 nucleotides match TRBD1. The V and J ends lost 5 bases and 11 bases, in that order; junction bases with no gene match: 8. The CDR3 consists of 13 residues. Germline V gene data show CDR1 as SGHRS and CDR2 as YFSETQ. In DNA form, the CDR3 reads TGCGCCAGCAGGATTCAGGGACAGGGCCAGCAGTTCTTC. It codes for CASRIQGQGQQFF.

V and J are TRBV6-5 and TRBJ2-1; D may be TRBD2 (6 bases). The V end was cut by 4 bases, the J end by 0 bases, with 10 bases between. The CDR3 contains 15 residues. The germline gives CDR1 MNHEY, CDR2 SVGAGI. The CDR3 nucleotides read TGTGCCAGCAGTTGGGACTGGAACTCCTACAATGAGCAGTTCTTC. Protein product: CASSWDWNSYNEQFF.

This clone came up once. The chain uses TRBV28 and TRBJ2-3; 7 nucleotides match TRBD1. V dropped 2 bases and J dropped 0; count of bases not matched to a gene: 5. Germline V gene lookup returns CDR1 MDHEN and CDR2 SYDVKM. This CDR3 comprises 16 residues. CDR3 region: CASSLPGTASTDTQYF. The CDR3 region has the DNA TGTGCCAGCAGTTTACCCGGGACAGCTAGCACAGATACGCAGTATTTT.

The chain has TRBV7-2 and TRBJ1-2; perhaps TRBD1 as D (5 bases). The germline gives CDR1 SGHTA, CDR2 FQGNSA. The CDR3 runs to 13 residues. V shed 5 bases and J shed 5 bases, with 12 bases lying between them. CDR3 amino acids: CASSTPGGYGYTF. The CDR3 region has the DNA TGTGCCAGCAGCACACCCGGGGGGTATGGCTACACCTTC.

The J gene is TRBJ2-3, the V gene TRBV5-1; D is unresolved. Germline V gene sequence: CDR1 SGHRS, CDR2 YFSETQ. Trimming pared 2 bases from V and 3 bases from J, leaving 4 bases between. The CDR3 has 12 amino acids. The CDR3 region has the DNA TGCGCCAGCAGCTTCTATACAGATACGCAGTATTTT. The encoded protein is CASSFYTDTQYF.

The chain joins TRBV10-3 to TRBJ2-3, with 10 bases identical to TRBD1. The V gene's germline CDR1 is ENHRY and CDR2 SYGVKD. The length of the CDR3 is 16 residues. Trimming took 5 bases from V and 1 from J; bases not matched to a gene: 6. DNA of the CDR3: TGTGCCATCAGTCCAACCGGGACAGGGGGCACAGATACGCAGTATTTT. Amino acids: CAISPTGTGGTDTQYF.

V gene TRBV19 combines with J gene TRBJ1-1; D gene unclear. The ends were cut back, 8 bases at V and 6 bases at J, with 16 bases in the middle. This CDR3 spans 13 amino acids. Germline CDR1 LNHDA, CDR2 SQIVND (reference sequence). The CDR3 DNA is TGTGCCAGTCGCGCAAACACAGCCCCTGAAGCTTTCTTT. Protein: CASRANTAPEAFF.

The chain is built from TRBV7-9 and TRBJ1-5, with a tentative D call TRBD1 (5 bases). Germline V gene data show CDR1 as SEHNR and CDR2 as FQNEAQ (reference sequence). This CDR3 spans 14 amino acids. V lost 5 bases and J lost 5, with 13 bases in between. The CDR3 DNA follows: TGTGCCAGCAGCCAAACAGGTCTCCATCAGCCCCAGCATTTT. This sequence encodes CASSQTGLHQPQHF.